This T cell receptor (beta chain) was sequenced in a study of siplizumab effects on memory and regulatory T cells. Study-level points and caveats: In unstimulated cells, naive T cells appeared more diverse than memory T cells and seemed major alloresponse contributors. Tregs that proliferated in siplizumab cultures did not have their suppressive function confirmed. Sequences below about 10^-5 frequency were poorly captured. As a result, only a minor fraction of alloreactive clones mapped to unstimulated subsets.

A word on this clone: Its antigen is still unknown.

Trimming pared 5 bases from V and 2 bases from J, leaving 14 bases between. CDR1 is MNHNS and CDR2 is SASEGT in the germline V gene. CDR3 length equals 15 residues. Clones were sequenced by immunoSEQ multiplex PCR, and TCRdb holds only the in-frame ones, with some missing. The table includes 120,000 or so clones, 80% to 95% detected once. V is TRBV6-1 and J is TRBJ2-3, with D perhaps matching TRBD1 (6 bases). The sequenced sample consisted of CD4+ T cells sorted from blood. The receptor comes from a human donor in good health. CDR3 sequence: CASSIQGFHTDTQYF. The CDR3, as DNA: TGTGCCAGCAGTATACAGGGTTTCCACACAGATACGCAGTATTTT.